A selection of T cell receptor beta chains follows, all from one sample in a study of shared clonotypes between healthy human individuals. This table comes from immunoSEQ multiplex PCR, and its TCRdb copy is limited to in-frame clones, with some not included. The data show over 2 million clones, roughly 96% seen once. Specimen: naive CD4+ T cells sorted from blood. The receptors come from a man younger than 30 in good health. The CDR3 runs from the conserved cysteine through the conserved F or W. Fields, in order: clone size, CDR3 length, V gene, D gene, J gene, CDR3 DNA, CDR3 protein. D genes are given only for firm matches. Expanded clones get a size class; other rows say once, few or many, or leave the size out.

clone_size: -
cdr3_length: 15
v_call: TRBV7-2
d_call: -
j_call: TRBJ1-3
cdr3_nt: TGTGCCAGCAGCTCCGTCCGCTTCTCTGGAAACACCATATATTTT
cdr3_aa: CASSSVRFSGNTIYF

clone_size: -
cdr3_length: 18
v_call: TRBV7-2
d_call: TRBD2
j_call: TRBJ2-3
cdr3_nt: TGTGCCAGCAGCCCCCAGGCTGGGATTAGCGGGAGTTGGTATACGCAGTATTTT
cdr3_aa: CASSPQAGISGSWYTQYF

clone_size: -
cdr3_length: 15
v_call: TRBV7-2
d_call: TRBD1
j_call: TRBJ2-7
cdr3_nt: TGTGCCAGCAGCTTATGGGGACAGGTCTCCTACGAGCAGTACTTC
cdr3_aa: CASSLWGQVSYEQYF

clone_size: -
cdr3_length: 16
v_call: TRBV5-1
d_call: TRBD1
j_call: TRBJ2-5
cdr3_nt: TGCGCCAGCAGCCCGGTCGGACAGGGCGTGGCCGAGACCCAGTACTTC
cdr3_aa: CASSPVGQGVAETQYF

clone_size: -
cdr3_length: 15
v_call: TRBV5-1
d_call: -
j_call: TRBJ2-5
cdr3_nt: TGCGCCAGCAGCTTGGGACCGCAACCCCAAGAGACCCAGTACTTC
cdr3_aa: CASSLGPQPQETQYF

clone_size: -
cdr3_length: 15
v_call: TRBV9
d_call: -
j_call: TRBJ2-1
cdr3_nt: TGTGCCAGCAGCGTAGAGTGGGGACTTTACAATGAGCAGTTCTTC
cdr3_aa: CASSVEWGLYNEQFF

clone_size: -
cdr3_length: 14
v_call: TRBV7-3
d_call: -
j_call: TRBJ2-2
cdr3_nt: TGTGCCAGCAGCTCCCGCGGCCGGACCGGGGAGCTGTTTTTT
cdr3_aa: CASSSRGRTGELFF

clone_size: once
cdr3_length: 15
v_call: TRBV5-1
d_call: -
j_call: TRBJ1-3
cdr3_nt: TGCGCCAGCAGCTTCGGACAGTCCTCTGGAAACACCATATATTTT
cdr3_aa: CASSFGQSSGNTIYF

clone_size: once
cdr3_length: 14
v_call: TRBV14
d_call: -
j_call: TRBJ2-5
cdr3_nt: TGTGCCAGCAGCCCCCAAGTTGCTGTAGAGACCCAGTACTTC
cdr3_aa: CASSPQVAVETQYF

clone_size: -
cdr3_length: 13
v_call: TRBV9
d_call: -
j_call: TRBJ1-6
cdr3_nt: TGTGCCAGCAGCCGGGGATGGGATTCACCCCTCCACTTT
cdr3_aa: CASSRGWDSPLHF

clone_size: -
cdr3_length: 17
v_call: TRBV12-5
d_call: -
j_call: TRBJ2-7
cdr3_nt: TGTGCTAGTGGTCCGAGAACCGTTCCTTCTCCTGTCTACGAGCAGTACTTC
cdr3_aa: CASGPRTVPSPVYEQYF

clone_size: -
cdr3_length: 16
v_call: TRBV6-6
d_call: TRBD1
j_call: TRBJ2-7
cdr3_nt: TGTGCCAGCAGCCGTCTGGGACAGCCTGGGCCCTACGAGCAGTACTTC
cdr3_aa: CASSRLGQPGPYEQYF

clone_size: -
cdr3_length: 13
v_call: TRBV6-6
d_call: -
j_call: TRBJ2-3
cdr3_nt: TGTGCCAGCAGTTTGAGGGATCTAGATACGCAGTATTTT
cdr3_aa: CASSLRDLDTQYF

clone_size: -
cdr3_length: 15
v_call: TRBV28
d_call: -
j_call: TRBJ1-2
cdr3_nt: TGTGCCAGCAGTTTTCCCCCCGGGAGTAACTATGGCTACACCTTC
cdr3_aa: CASSFPPGSNYGYTF

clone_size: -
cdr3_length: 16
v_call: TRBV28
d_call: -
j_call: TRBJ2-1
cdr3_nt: TGTGCCAGCACCGGCCAAGCGGCCCAAAGTATCAATGAGCAGTTCTTC
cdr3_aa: CASTGQAAQSINEQFF

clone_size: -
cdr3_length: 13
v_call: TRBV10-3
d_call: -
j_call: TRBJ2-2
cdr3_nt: TGTGCCATCAAGGGGAATTCCCGCGGGGAGCTGTTTTTT
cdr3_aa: CAIKGNSRGELFF

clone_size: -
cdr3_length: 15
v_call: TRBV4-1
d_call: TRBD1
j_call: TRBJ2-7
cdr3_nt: TGCGCCAGCAGCCAGAGGACAGGGAGCTCCTACGAGCAGTACTTC
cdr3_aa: CASSQRTGSSYEQYF

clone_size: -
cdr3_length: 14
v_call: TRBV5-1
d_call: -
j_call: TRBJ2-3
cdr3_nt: TGCGCCAGCAGCTCGGGGAGGAGGGAAGATACGCAGTATTTT
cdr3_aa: CASSSGRREDTQYF

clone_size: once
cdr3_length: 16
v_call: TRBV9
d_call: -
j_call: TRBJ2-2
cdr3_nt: TGTGCCAGCAGCGTAGCTCCAGGTTCGAACACCGGGGAGCTGTTTTTT
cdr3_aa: CASSVAPGSNTGELFF

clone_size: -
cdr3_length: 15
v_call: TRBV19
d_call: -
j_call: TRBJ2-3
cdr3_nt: TGTGCCAGTAGTACCCAGACAGCTAGCACAGATACGCAGTATTTT
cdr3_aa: CASSTQTASTDTQYF

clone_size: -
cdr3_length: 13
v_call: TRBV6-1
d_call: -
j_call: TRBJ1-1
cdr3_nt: TGTGCCAGCAGTGAAGAATCGGGTACTGAAGCTTTCTTT
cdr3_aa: CASSEESGTEAFF

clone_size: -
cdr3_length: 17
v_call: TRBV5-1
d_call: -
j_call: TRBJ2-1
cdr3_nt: TGCGCCAGCACCCCGAACGGGGTTTCCGTCTCCGGTAATGAGCAGTTCTTC
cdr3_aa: CASTPNGVSVSGNEQFF

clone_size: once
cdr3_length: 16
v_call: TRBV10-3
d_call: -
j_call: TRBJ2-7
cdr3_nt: TGTGCCATCAGTGGTTCAGACAGGTATCAGACCTACGAGCAGTACTTC
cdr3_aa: CAISGSDRYQTYEQYF

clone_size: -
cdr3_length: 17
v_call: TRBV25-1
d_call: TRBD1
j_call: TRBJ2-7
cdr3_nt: TGTGCCAGCAGTGGGTGGGACAGAGGTTCCGAAGGTGGCGAGCAGTACTTC
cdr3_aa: CASSGWDRGSEGGEQYF

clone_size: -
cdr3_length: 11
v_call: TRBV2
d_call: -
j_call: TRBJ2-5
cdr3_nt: TGTGCCAGCAGAGGGCCAGTAACCCAGTACTTC
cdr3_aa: CASRGPVTQYF

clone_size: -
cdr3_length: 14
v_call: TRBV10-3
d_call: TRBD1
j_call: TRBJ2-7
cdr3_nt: TGTGCCATCAGTGAGAACCAGGGGGCTGGTGAGCAGTACTTC
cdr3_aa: CAISENQGAGEQYF

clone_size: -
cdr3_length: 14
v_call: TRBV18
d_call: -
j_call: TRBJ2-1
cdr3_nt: TGTGCCAGCTCACCAAGGCTAGAAGGCAATGAGCAGTTCTTC
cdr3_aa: CASSPRLEGNEQFF

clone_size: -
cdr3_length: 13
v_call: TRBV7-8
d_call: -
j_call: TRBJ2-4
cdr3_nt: TGTGCCAGCAGCCAATTTACGGGGAACATTCAGTACTTC
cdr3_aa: CASSQFTGNIQYF

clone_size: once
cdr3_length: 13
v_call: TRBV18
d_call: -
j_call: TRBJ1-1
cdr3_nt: TGTGCCAGCTCAAGCACAGGGAACACTGAAGCTTTCTTT
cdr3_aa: CASSSTGNTEAFF

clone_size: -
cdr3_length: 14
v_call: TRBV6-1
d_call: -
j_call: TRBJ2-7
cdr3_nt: TGTGCCAGCAGTGTATCCGGGCCCTACTACGAGCAGTACTTC
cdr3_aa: CASSVSGPYYEQYF

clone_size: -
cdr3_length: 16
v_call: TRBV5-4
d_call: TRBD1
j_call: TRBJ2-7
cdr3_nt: TGTGCCAGCAGCCGCCTACAGGGGGCTCTCGTCTACGAGCAGTACTTC
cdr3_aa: CASSRLQGALVYEQYF

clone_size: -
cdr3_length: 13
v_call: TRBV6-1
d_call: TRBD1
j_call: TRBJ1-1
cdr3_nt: TGTGCCAGCAGCGTACCAGGGGGCTTGGAAGCTTTCTTT
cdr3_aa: CASSVPGGLEAFF

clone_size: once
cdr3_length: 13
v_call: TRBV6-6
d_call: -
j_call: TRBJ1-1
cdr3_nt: TGTGCCAGCAGTTACTCCCGGGACACTGAAGCTTTCTTT
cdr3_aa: CASSYSRDTEAFF

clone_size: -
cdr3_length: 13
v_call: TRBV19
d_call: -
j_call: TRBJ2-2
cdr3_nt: TGTGCCAGTAACAGGGACTTCACCGGGGAGCTGTTTTTT
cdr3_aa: CASNRDFTGELFF

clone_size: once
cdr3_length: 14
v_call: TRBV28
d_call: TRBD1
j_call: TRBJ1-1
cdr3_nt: TGTGCCAGCAGGTTTGGGGACAGGAAGACTGAAGCTTTCTTT
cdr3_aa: CASRFGDRKTEAFF

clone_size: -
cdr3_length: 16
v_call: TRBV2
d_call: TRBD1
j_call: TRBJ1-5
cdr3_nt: TGTGCCAGCAAATCCGACAGGGTTAGTAGCAATCAGCCCCAGCATTTT
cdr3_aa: CASKSDRVSSNQPQHF

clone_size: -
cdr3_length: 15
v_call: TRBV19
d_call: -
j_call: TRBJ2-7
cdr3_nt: TGTGCCAGTAGTATAGTACAGGGAGGGGGCTACGAGCAGTACTTC
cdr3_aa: CASSIVQGGGYEQYF

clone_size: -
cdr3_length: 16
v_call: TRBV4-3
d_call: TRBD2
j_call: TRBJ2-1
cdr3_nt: TGCGCCAGCAGCCAAGCGCCTAGCGGGAGTGAAGGTGAGCAGTTCTTC
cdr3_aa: CASSQAPSGSEGEQFF

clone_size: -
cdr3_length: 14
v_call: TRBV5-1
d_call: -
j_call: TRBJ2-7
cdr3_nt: TGCGCCAGCTGTCAGGGGAACCTTGCCTACGAGCAGTACTTC
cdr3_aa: CASCQGNLAYEQYF

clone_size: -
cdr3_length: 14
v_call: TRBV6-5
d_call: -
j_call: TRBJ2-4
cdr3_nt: TGTGCCAGCAGTCGGGGCCTACAAGAAAACATTCAGTACTTC
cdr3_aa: CASSRGLQENIQYF

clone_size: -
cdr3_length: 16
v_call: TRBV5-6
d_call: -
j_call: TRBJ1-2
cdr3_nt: TGTGCCAGCAGCCGTCGGACAGAACAGGTACTCTATGGCTACACCTTC
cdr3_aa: CASSRRTEQVLYGYTF